This TCR beta chain was sequenced for a study of shared clonotypes between healthy human individuals. Study summary: The donor group consisted of a couple of women and three men, aged 18 to 49.

In the original workflow: For the immunoSEQ data, sequences were junction-only without quality scores, so filtering differed. The assay was immunoSEQ multiplex PCR, and TCRdb's table has in-frame clones only and misses some. That table is the source of V, J and clone size, and D and trimming were worked out from the DNA. This table holds some 2 million clones, 85% to 95% found once. CDR1 is SGHTA and CDR2 is FQGNSA in the germline V gene. The V end was cut by 3 bases, the J end by 0 bases, with 9 bases between. The CDR3 is 15 amino acids. General study results and limits: Generation probability values for non-shared clonotypes were lower than those for clonotypes shared by all four donors.

As concerns this clone: The antigen remains undetermined.

The TCR sequence derives from a man aged 18 to 30 in good health. Sequenced material: naive CD4+ T cells sorted from blood. Subset reported: CD45RA+ positively selected. The chain is built from TRBV7-2 and TRBJ1-5; D gene ambiguous. The chain's CDR3 is CASSFLVGSNQPQHF. CDR3 nucleotide sequence: TGTGCCAGCAGCTTTTTAGTGGGTAGCAATCAGCCCCAGCATTTT.